This is a list of T cell receptor beta chains from one sample in a study of shared clonotypes between healthy human individuals. The assay was immunoSEQ multiplex PCR, and TCRdb's table has in-frame clones only and misses some. The table lists over a million clones, more than 75% of them singletons. The sequencing input was memory CD4+ T cells from PBMCs. These receptors were taken from a man younger than 35 in good health. Some clones in this sample may be carry-over from other donors' samples. Each CDR3 is given with its conserved first and last residue. D genes are given only for firm matches. Rows may omit the clone size; those that give it use once, few, many or a size class.

DNA	CDR3	size	D	V	J
TGTGCCAGCAGTGAAGCAACAGGGACGCAGTACTTC	CASSEATGTQYF	-	-	TRBV2	TRBJ2-7
TGCGCCAGCAGCCTGGGGGCTCGGCCTATACCGTACCAAGAGACCCAGTACTTC	CASSLGARPIPYQETQYF	-	-	TRBV5-1	TRBJ2-5
TGTGCCAGCAGCGCCGCTAGCGGGAAGGCAGAGACCCAGTACTTC	CASSAASGKAETQYF	-	TRBD2	TRBV11-1	TRBJ2-5
TGCGCCAGCACCCTTGGCCCGGGGAGGGAAACTAATGAAAAACTGTTTTTT	CASTLGPGRETNEKLFF	-	-	TRBV5-1	TRBJ1-4
TGTGCCACCAGCAGAGAGGGTAGCGCAGGACGGAATGAGCAGTTCTTC	CATSREGSAGRNEQFF	once	-	TRBV15	TRBJ2-1
TGTGCCAGCAGCTTGGGCCAGGGCCATAGGACAGATACGCAGTATTTT	CASSLGQGHRTDTQYF	-	-	TRBV5-4	TRBJ2-3
TGCGCCAGCAGCCAAACCAGGGTCACGCTTGAAAAACTGTTTTTT	CASSQTRVTLEKLFF	few	-	TRBV4-1	TRBJ1-4
TGTGCCAGCAGGCCGGGACAGGGGGCTGTCGAGCAGTACTTC	CASRPGQGAVEQYF	few	TRBD1	TRBV25-1	TRBJ2-7
TGTGCCAGCAGTGCGGGACAGTCCTATGGCTACACCTTC	CASSAGQSYGYTF	-	TRBD1	TRBV28	TRBJ1-2
TGTGCCAGCAGCTTAATGAGGTCCGCGAACACCGGGGAGCTGTTTTTT	CASSLMRSANTGELFF	-	-	TRBV7-2	TRBJ2-2
TGTGCCAGCAGCTTGTTCGGGGTTTCCTACGAGCAGTACTTC	CASSLFGVSYEQYF	-	-	TRBV5-6	TRBJ2-7
TGTGCCCGCTCCAGAGGCTACAATGAGCAGTTCTTC	CARSRGYNEQFF	-	-	TRBV30	TRBJ2-1
TGTGCCAGCAGCTTGGCCTTGCGGCAGACAGGAAAAAACATTCAGTACTTC	CASSLALRQTGKNIQYF	-	-	TRBV5-6	TRBJ2-4
TGTGCCAGCAGCTTGACAGGGGACTACCACGAGCAGTACTTC	CASSLTGDYHEQYF	-	-	TRBV7-9	TRBJ2-7
TGTGCCAGCAGCTTCCGGGAGGGCCTCCCCGAGCAGTACTTC	CASSFREGLPEQYF	-	TRBD2	TRBV7-2	TRBJ2-7
TGTGCCTGGAGTTACCTGGCAGGGCAGAACTATGGCTACACCTTC	CAWSYLAGQNYGYTF	-	-	TRBV30	TRBJ1-2
TGTGCCAGCAGCTTTGGACCGAACAGCGAGCAGTACTTC	CASSFGPNSEQYF	few	-	TRBV7-2	TRBJ2-7
TGTGCCAGCAGTGGACCGGGACTTTACTCTGGGGCCAACGTCCTGACTTTC	CASSGPGLYSGANVLTF	-	-	TRBV6-1	TRBJ2-6
TGTGCCAGCAGCCCATGGACGGAAGGCAATCAGCCCCAGCATTTT	CASSPWTEGNQPQHF	-	-	TRBV7-2	TRBJ1-5
TGTGCCAGCAGCTTAATGGGGGGCCTAAGCCCCAATGAGCAGTTCTTC	CASSLMGGLSPNEQFF	many	-	TRBV7-3	TRBJ2-1
TGTGCCATCGAGTCAGATACGCAGTATTTT	CAIESDTQYF	-	-	TRBV7-9	TRBJ2-3
TGTGCCAGCAGTCTCAACTTCGGGCCCCAGCATTTT	CASSLNFGPQHF	many	-	TRBV28	TRBJ1-5
TGTGCCAGCAGCGGGACAGGGGCGGGGGAAAAACTGTTTTTT	CASSGTGAGEKLFF	few	TRBD1	TRBV5-6	TRBJ1-4
TGTGCCAGCAGCTCCCCAAGGGAAAAAGAGACCCAGTACTTC	CASSSPREKETQYF	once	-	TRBV7-2	TRBJ2-5
TGTGCCAGCAGCTTACGCGTCCTAGCGGGAGAAACAGATACGCAGTATTTT	CASSLRVLAGETDTQYF	-	TRBD2	TRBV7-3	TRBJ2-3
TGTGCCAGCAGCCAGGGGCCCTGGCAAGAGACCCAGTACTTC	CASSQGPWQETQYF	-	-	TRBV9	TRBJ2-5
TGCGCCAGCACCAGGACAGGGTTTGACGAGCAGTACTTC	CASTRTGFDEQYF	-	TRBD1	TRBV5-1	TRBJ2-7
TGTGCCAGCAGTGAAGGGAGAGGAGATACGCAGTATTTT	CASSEGRGDTQYF	-	-	TRBV6-1	TRBJ2-3
TGTGCCAGCAGTTACAGGAGCGAGGACATTCAGTACTTC	CASSYRSEDIQYF	few	-	TRBV6-6	TRBJ2-4
TGTGCCAGCAGTCTCGTAGCGGGAGGGCCGGAAGAGCAGTACTTC	CASSLVAGGPEEQYF	-	TRBD2	TRBV5-4	TRBJ2-7
TGTGCCAGCTCATCCATTCCACATATCGGCAATGAGCAGTTCTTC	CASSSIPHIGNEQFF	-	-	TRBV18	TRBJ2-1